These 23 T cell receptor beta chains share one sample of origin, sequenced in a study of T cell changes during pregnancy in multiple sclerosis. The table came from immunoSEQ multiplex PCR; TCRdb's copy has only in-frame clones and leaves some out. The sample shows almost 50,000 clones, roughly 95% of them seen only once. The sample consisted of CD4+ T cells from peripheral blood mononuclear cells, taken in the third trimester of pregnancy. The receptors stem from a female donor with multiple sclerosis, enrolled in a pregnancy study.

This CDR3 is CSPGGDGANYGYTF. The CDR3 DNA sequence: TGCAGCCCGGGGGGGGACGGAGCTAACTATGGCTACACCTTC. This rearrangement joins TRBV29-1 to TRBJ1-2; weak D call: TRBD1 (5 bases). Germline V gene data show CDR1 as SQVTM and CDR2 as ANQGSEA. The CDR3 spans 14 residues. Trimming took 8 bases from V and 0 from J, leaving 16 bases between them.

This clone occurred once. The chain links TRBV19 to TRBJ2-5, with 8 bases matching TRBD1. The CDR3 runs 15 residues. Germline-derived CDR1 and CDR2 are LNHDA and SQIVND (reference sequence). After removal of 1 base from V and 5 bases from J, the junction contained 6 bases not matched to a gene. CDR3 in amino acids: CASSIVQGARETQYF. The CDR3 DNA sequence: TGTGCCAGTAGTATAGTCCAGGGGGCGAGGGAGACCCAGTACTTC.

This sequence joins TRBV9 and TRBJ2-1, with a tentative D call TRBD2 (5 bases). CDR3 length: 17 amino acids. V lost 2 bases and J 7 bases, leaving 22 bases between the germline ends. In germline, CDR1 is SGDLS, CDR2 YYNGEE. In DNA form, the CDR3 reads TGTGCCAGCAGCGTTAGGTACGGCTCCTCAAGGGAGAATGAGCAGTTCTTC. Translated: CASSVRYGSSRENEQFF. The whole variable domain, filled in from reference TRBV9 and TRBJ2-1, reads DSGVTQTPKHLITATGQRVTLRCSPRSGDLSVYWYQQSLDQGLQFLIQYYNGEERAKGNILERFSAQQFPDLHSELNLSSLELGDSALYFCASSVRYGSSRENEQFFGPGTRLTVL.

J is TRBJ2-7 and V is TRBV6-4; D is undetermined. This CDR3 contains 11 residues. V lost 4 bases, J lost 3 bases, and 4 bases lay in between. Germline V lookup: CDR1 MRHNA, CDR2 SNTAGT. CDR3 DNA: TGTGCCAGCAGTGTAATCTACGAGCAGTACTTC. It encodes CASSVIYEQYF.

The rearrangement links TRBV15 to TRBJ2-1; 7 bases agree with TRBD1. Germline V gene lookup returns CDR1 LNHNV and CDR2 YYDKDF (reference sequence). V was clipped by 5 bases and J by 9 bases; unmatched bases: 7. The CDR3 covers 13 residues. The DNA of the CDR3 is TGTGCCACCAGCCGAAGGACAGGATCTGAGCAGTTCTTC. This gives the protein CATSRRTGSEQFF.

This chain links TRBV5-6 with TRBJ2-7; 7 positions agree with TRBD1. The CDR3 is made up of 16 amino acids. From germline, CDR1 is SGHDT and CDR2 YYEEEE. V dropped 0 bases and J dropped 0; count of bases not matched to a gene: 6. CDR3 DNA: TGTGCCAGCAGCTTGGTAGGCAGGGGGTCCTCCTACGAGCAGTACTTC. It codes for CASSLVGRGSSYEQYF.

This chain joins TRBV4-1 and TRBJ1-3; the D gene is possibly TRBD1 (6 bases). The germline V gene encodes CDR1 MGHRA and CDR2 YSYEKL. Deletions cut 0 bases from V and 2 bases from J, with 11 bases between. This CDR3 region has 16 residues. The CDR3 DNA is TGCGCCAGCAGCCAAGATCCCCAGGGGACTGGAAACACCATATATTTT. Its protein is CASSQDPQGTGNTIYF.

The genes are TRBV30 and TRBJ1-6; 7 bases are shared with TRBD1. The J segment lost 5 bases and the V segment lost 5 bases, leaving 3 bases of the junction unmatched. Germline-derived CDR1 and CDR2 are GTSNPN and SVGIG (reference sequence). This CDR3 is built from 13 residues. The CDR3: CAWQGGHNSPLHF. As DNA, the CDR3 is TGTGCCTGGCAAGGGGGCCATAATTCACCCCTCCACTTT.

V usage is TRBV19 and J usage is TRBJ1-5; no clear D gene. The CDR3 has 12 amino acids. Germline CDR1 reads LNHDA; CDR2 reads SQIVND (reference sequence). V was shortened by 8 bases and J by 6 bases, with 11 bases between the two germline ends. CDR3 sequence (DNA): TGTGCCAGTCGCTCGGGGTTTCAGCCCCAGCATTTT. It is translated as CASRSGFQPQHF.

The chain combines TRBV29-1 with TRBJ2-3; 12 nucleotides line up with TRBD2. This CDR3 has 15 amino acids. J was trimmed by 1 base and V by 4 bases; bases with no gene match: 3. In germline, CDR1 is SQVTM, CDR2 ANQGSEA. CDR3 sequence: CSVGASGGGTDTQYF. In DNA, the CDR3 is TGCAGCGTTGGGGCTAGCGGGGGGGGCACAGATACGCAGTATTTT.

The chain uses TRBV2 and TRBJ2-4; TRBD1 agrees at 10 bases. Germline trimming cut 0 bases from V and 0 bases from J; bases unmatched to any gene: 5. The CDR3 loop spans 18 amino acids. CDR1 is SNHLY, CDR2 FYNNEI, per germline. CDR3 coding DNA: TGTGCCAGCAGTGAAGCGCGGGGACAGGGGCCAGCCAAAAACATTCAGTACTTC. Residues: CASSEARGQGPAKNIQYF.

The rearrangement joins TRBV5-1 to TRBJ2-5, with 7 positions matching TRBD1. The V segment lost 2 bases and the J segment 2 bases; nucleotides outside the gene matches: 9. Germline CDR1 SGHRS, CDR2 YFSETQ. CDR3 size: 16 residues. CDR3 DNA sequence: TGCGCCAGCAGCTTCCCCGGGACAGCCCAACAAGAGACCCAGTACTTC. It translates to CASSFPGTAQQETQYF.

This chain links TRBV7-9 with TRBJ2-1; 7 bases align to TRBD1. The trim removed 5 bases at V and 6 bases at J, leaving 7 bases unmatched. Looked up from germline, CDR1 is SEHNR and CDR2 is FQNEAQ (reference sequence). The CDR3 length is 14 residues. The CDR3 here is CASSRTGTANEQFF. The CDR3 DNA reads as TGTGCCAGCAGCCGGACCGGGACAGCCAATGAGCAGTTCTTC. Complete variable domain (other parts from reference TRBV7-9 and TRBJ2-1): DTGVSQNPRHKITKRGQNVTFRCDPISEHNRLYWYRQTLGQGPEFLTYFQNEAQLEKSRLLSDRFSAERPKGSFSTLEIQRTEQGDSAMYLCASSRTGTANEQFFGPGTRLTVL.

V and J are TRBV29-1 and TRBJ2-1, with 8 bases aligning to TRBD2. CDR1 is SQVTM, CDR2 ANQGSEA, per germline. This CDR3 comprises 17 residues. V lost 0 bases, J lost 0 bases, and 7 bases stayed unmatched. CDR3 sequence: CSVEEAGVFYSYNEQFF. CDR3 bases: TGCAGCGTTGAAGAAGCGGGAGTTTTTTACTCCTACAATGAGCAGTTCTTC.

The rearrangement links TRBV28 to TRBJ2-6; TRBD2 might be the D (6 bases). This CDR3 has 18 amino acids. Trimming left V 3 bases short and J 2 bases short, with 17 bases between. Germline V gene data show CDR1 as MDHEN and CDR2 as SYDVKM. CDR3 DNA sequence: TGTGCCAGCAGTTTCAAGGTGGGGAGGTTTACTGGGGCCAACGTCCTGACTTTC. Its protein is CASSFKVGRFTGANVLTF.

CDR3 DNA: TGTGCCAGCCTGACAGGGTTGAACACTGAAGCTTTCTTT. Its protein is CASLTGLNTEAFF. This chain uses TRBV6-1 with TRBJ1-1; 7 bases are a match to TRBD1. J gave up 0 bases and V 8 bases, and 3 bases lay outside the gene matches. The CDR3 is 13 amino acids. The germline gives CDR1 MNHNS, CDR2 SASEGT.

The rearrangement uses TRBV5-1 and TRBJ2-3, with D possibly matching TRBD1 (6 bases). This CDR3 has 14 residues. Germline V lookup: CDR1 SGHRS, CDR2 YFSETQ. V lost 1 base, J lost 3 bases, and 9 bases lay in between. The CDR3: CASSLTGKTDTQYF. The CDR3 DNA reads as TGCGCCAGCAGCTTGACAGGGAAGACAGATACGCAGTATTTT.

The V and J genes are TRBV29-1 and TRBJ1-2; TRBD1 is a possible D gene (5 bases). The CDR3 extends over 13 amino acids. V gave up 4 bases and J gave up 2 bases, with 11 bases separating them. The germline gives CDR1 SQVTM, CDR2 ANQGSEA. For the CDR3, the DNA is TGCAGCGTTGGGGGGGAGGGGAACTATGGCTACACCTTC. This codes for CSVGGEGNYGYTF. Full variable domain (outside the CDR3, taken from reference TRBV29-1 and TRBJ1-2): SAVISQKPSRDICQRGTSLTIQCQVDSQVTMMFWYRQQPGQSLTLIATANQGSEATYESGFVIDKFPISRPNLTFSTLTVSNMSPEDSSIYLCSVGGEGNYGYTFGSGTRLTVV.

The chain combines TRBV4-3 with TRBJ2-5; 8 nucleotides align to TRBD1. V lost 1 base and J lost 5; bases outside the gene matches: 6. In germline, CDR1 is LGHNA, CDR2 YSLEER. The CDR3 is 15 residues long. The CDR3 reads CASSQATGGGETQYF. The CDR3 nucleotides read TGCGCCAGCAGCCAAGCAACAGGGGGAGGCGAGACCCAGTACTTC.

V gene TRBV14 combines with J gene TRBJ2-7; 10 nucleotides agree with TRBD2. With 2 bases clipped from V and 2 bases from J, the junction kept 3 bases outside the gene matches. This CDR3 contains 15 residues. Germline CDR1 SGHDN, CDR2 FVKESK. As DNA, the CDR3 is TGTGCCAGCAGCCAACTAGGGACTAGCGCCTACGAGCAGTACTTC. This sequence encodes CASSQLGTSAYEQYF.

The chain is built from TRBV19 and TRBJ1-5; D possibly corresponds to TRBD1 (5 bases). The V end was cut by 5 bases, the J end by 3 bases, with 17 bases between. The CDR3 covers 16 residues. Looked up from germline, CDR1 is LNHDA and CDR2 is SQIVND (reference sequence). The CDR3 DNA is TGTGCCAGTAGTGCTAGACAAGGGGCGGCCAATCAGCCCCAGCATTTT. This sequence encodes CASSARQGAANQPQHF.

The rearrangement links TRBV6-5 to TRBJ2-2; possible D gene TRBD2, 5 bases. Deletions cut 0 bases from V and 5 bases from J, with 13 bases between. The germline V gene has CDR1 MNHEY and CDR2 SVGAGI. This CDR3 contains 16 residues. In DNA form, the CDR3 reads TGTGCCAGCAGTTACTCGAGGCGGACGGGGACCGGGGAGCTGTTTTTT. Translating gives CASSYSRRTGTGELFF.

This rearrangement joins TRBV27 to TRBJ1-5, with 7 bases aligning to TRBD1. The CDR3 runs to 15 residues. J was trimmed by 2 bases and V by 2 bases; bases with no gene match: 3. In germline, CDR1 is MNHEY, CDR2 SMNVEV (reference sequence). This CDR3 is CASSLRQGGNQPQHF. The CDR3 region has the DNA TGTGCCAGCAGTTTACGTCAGGGGGGCAATCAGCCCCAGCATTTT.